This T cell receptor beta chain is drawn from a study of T cells in Graves' hyperthyroidism and ophthalmopathy. Study information: Peripheral blood specimens were obtained at initial diagnosis, prior to any treatment.

Findings and caveats of the study: Stable hyperthyroidism and ophthalmopathy were separated using 13 V-J signatures.

This clonotype occurred a few times. Antigen: not known. Fresh peripheral blood, more than 8 ml of it, supplied the PBMCs. From RNA transcripts, TCR beta CDR3 regions were amplified. The HTBI set primed first-round TCR CDR3 RT-PCR. TCRdb re-called the multiplex PCR reads through MiXCR, storing one row per CDR3 protein. The data show fewer than 400,000 distinct CDR3 sequences, more than 13% seen once. The receptor was isolated from a man aged 45 to 65 with Graves' ophthalmopathy. Sequenced sample: blood.

The CDR3 loop reads CASSMGRNTEAFF. The CDR3 DNA reads as TGTGCCAGTAGTATGGGTAGGAACACTGAAGCTTTCTTT. This chain joins TRBV19 and TRBJ1-1; no reliable D call. The CDR3 contains 13 residues. CDR1 is LNHDA and CDR2 is SQIVND in the germline V gene (reference sequence). The V end was cut by 3 bases, the J end by 1 base, with 6 bases between.